This T cell receptor beta chain was identified in a study of blood T cell repertoires in COVID-19. The overall study: The United States, Italy and Spain provided the acute and convalescent COVID-19 samples. T cells, B-cell-depleted T cells, or PBMCs provided the cDNA or gDNA that served as material.

Under the authors' procedure: Amplification of reference gene primers was used by the study to estimate nucleated cell counts. Method: immunoSEQ multiplex PCR; TCRdb's copy keeps in-frame clones and lacks some. The V and J calls and clone size come from that table; D and trimming were worked out from the DNA. The sample includes a few hundred thousand clones, 84% seen only once; the top ten take less than 15%. The CDR3 spans 15 residues. Germline V gene data show CDR1 as MNHEY and CDR2 as SVGAGI. Trimming removed 6 bases from V and 3 bases from J; junction bases left unmatched: 4. This clone was detected only a few times.

The source is a human donor in a cohort sampled during active COVID-19. The chain recombines TRBV6-5 with TRBJ2-2, with TRBD2 matching 10 bases. The sequencing input was peripheral blood. CDR3 in DNA: TGTGCCAGCAGACAGCGGGAGGGCGACACCGGGGAGCTGTTTTTT. This gives the protein CASRQREGDTGELFF.